This TCR beta chain was identified in a study of cytomegalovirus exposure and HLA in healthy donors. Study conclusions and caveats: Despite most TCR sequences being rare, some public TCRs occurred in many donors. Trimming of TCR beta V- and J-genes showed a link, identified in a later analysis, to a missense DCLRE1C variant.

PCR was performed using 60 Vbeta and 13 Jbeta primers. The data were produced by immunoSEQ multiplex PCR, yet TCRdb's version contains in-frame clones alone and is incomplete. This sample's table reports about 42,000 clones. A note on this clone: The antigen remains unidentified.

J lost 6 bases, V lost 3 bases, and 14 bases had no gene match. The germline V gene has CDR1 SGHNT and CDR2 YYREEE (reference sequence). The CDR3 contains 16 residues. The sequenced material came from PBMCs. The TCR comes from a man aged 25 to 40 in good health and CMV-seronegative. The chain is built from TRBV5-4 and TRBJ2-7; 8 bases map to TRBD1. The CDR3 region has the DNA TGTGCCAGCAGCTCCTCCCCGGACAGGGTCGTCTTCGAGCAGTACTTC. Translated, it gives CASSSSPDRVVFEQYF.